These T cell receptor beta chains were read from a single sample in a study of control samples from healthy donors and cancer patients. The protocol was immunoSEQ multiplex PCR, while the TCRdb copy is restricted to in-frame clones and leaves out a portion. Of 100,000 to 150,000 clones detected, approximately 90% appear once; the ten largest clones hold roughly 2.1%. The specimen sequenced was blood. Source of these receptors: a woman in her 50s in good health. The CDR3 runs from the conserved cysteine through the conserved F or W. Fields, in order: clone size, J gene, D gene, V gene, CDR3 protein, CDR3 DNA. D genes are given only for firm matches. Size is omitted from some rows. Given values are once, few, many or a class for expanded clones.

>once|TRBJ2-5|-|TRBV2
CASSVLRGQETQYF
TGTGCCAGCAGTGTTCTTAGGGGACAAGAGACCCAGTACTTC
>-|TRBJ2-5|-|TRBV2
CASKRRSDQETQYF
TGTGCCAGCAAAAGGCGGTCAGACCAAGAGACCCAGTACTTC
>-|TRBJ2-1|TRBD2|TRBV25-1
CAAAAVGGQNEQFF
TGTGCCGCCGCCGCTGTGGGAGGGCAGAATGAGCAGTTCTTC
>once|TRBJ1-1|-|TRBV6-5
CASSYSGGNTEAFF
TGTGCCAGCAGTTACTCGGGAGGGAACACTGAAGCTTTCTTT
>-|TRBJ1-1|TRBD1|TRBV6-5
CASTDRAIEAFF
TGTGCCAGCACCGACAGGGCAATTGAAGCTTTCTTT
>-|TRBJ1-2|TRBD1|TRBV5-6
CASSLDRGYGYTF
TGTGCCAGCAGCTTGGACAGGGGATATGGCTACACCTTC
>-|TRBJ1-1|-|TRBV10-3
CAISESSRSNPTGAFF
TGTGCCATCAGTGAGTCGAGTCGGTCAAACCCCACAGGAGCTTTCTTT
>-|TRBJ2-1|TRBD1|TRBV30
CAWTGTGRPYNEQFF
TGTGCCTGGACCGGGACAGGGAGGCCCTACAATGAGCAGTTCTTC
>-|TRBJ1-3|-|TRBV6-5
CASRPRAGGNTIYF
TGTGCCAGCAGGCCCAGGGCGGGTGGAAACACCATATATTTT
>-|TRBJ1-2|-|TRBV28
CASSLFGGTDYGYTF
TGTGCCAGCAGTTTATTCGGGGGGACCGACTATGGCTACACCTTC
>-|TRBJ2-3|TRBD2|TRBV28
CASNLAGLTDTQYF
TGTGCCAGCAACCTAGCGGGACTCACAGATACGCAGTATTTT
>-|TRBJ1-6|TRBD1|TRBV3-1/TRBV3-2
CASSQLNRGLHPLHF
TGTGCCAGCAGCCAGCTCAACAGGGGGCTGCATCCCCTCCACTTT
>-|TRBJ1-5|-|TRBV27
CASSPRGQISRPQHF
TGTGCCAGCAGTCCCCGCGGGCAGATCTCCAGGCCCCAGCATTTT
>-|TRBJ2-5|TRBD1|TRBV19
CATADRVLGETQYF
TGTGCCACTGCGGACAGGGTGTTAGGGGAGACCCAGTACTTC
>-|TRBJ1-5|-|TRBV7-9
CASTKPPGSMNQPQHF
TGTGCCAGCACCAAACCCCCGGGCTCAATGAATCAGCCCCAGCATTTT
>once|TRBJ2-7|TRBD1|TRBV18
CASSPPTGTLYEQYF
TGTGCCAGCTCACCACCGACAGGGACCCTATACGAGCAGTACTTC
>-|TRBJ2-3|-|TRBV6-4
CASSGRPGTSTDTQYF
TGTGCCAGCAGTGGTCGCCCGGGGACCAGCACAGATACGCAGTATTTT
>few|TRBJ1-1|-|TRBV27
CASSSRRWNTEAFF
TGTGCCAGCAGTTCCCGACGGTGGAACACTGAAGCTTTCTTT
>-|TRBJ1-2|-|TRBV3-1/TRBV3-2
CASSQNRDYGYTF
TGTGCCAGCAGCCAAAACAGGGACTATGGCTACACCTTC
>-|TRBJ2-7|TRBD1|TRBV30
CAWAPGQSSYEQYF
TGTGCCTGGGCCCCGGGACAGAGCTCCTACGAGCAGTACTTC
>-|TRBJ2-7|-|TRBV20-1
CSSRAGSEQYF
TGCAGCTCGCGGGCAGGATCCGAGCAGTACTTC
>-|TRBJ1-5|-|TRBV15
CATSRDVRPQHF
TGTGCCACCAGCAGAGATGTCCGACCCCAGCATTTT
>-|TRBJ1-1|-|TRBV6-5
CASSTDEATPDEF
TGTGCCAGCAGTACCGATGAAGCGACACCGGATGAATTT
>-|TRBJ1-3|-|TRBV29-1
CSVVDSGNTIYF
TGCAGCGTTGTCGACAGTGGAAACACCATATATTTT
>-|TRBJ1-5|-|TRBV6-5
CASRGSQGRNQPQHF
TGTGCCAGCAGGGGGTCTCAGGGACGAAATCAGCCCCAGCATTTT
>-|TRBJ2-1|TRBD1|TRBV5-1
CASSLWRQGPYNEQFF
TGCGCCAGCAGCTTATGGCGACAGGGCCCCTACAATGAGCAGTTCTTC
>-|TRBJ2-6|-|TRBV5-4
CASSLTGGGSGANVLTF
TGTGCCAGCAGCTTGACAGGAGGGGGCTCTGGGGCCAACGTCCTGACTTTC
>-|TRBJ1-1|TRBD1|TRBV19
CASSKQGPNTEAFF
TGTGCCAGTAGTAAACAGGGGCCGAACACTGAAGCTTTCTTT
>-|TRBJ2-7|-|TRBV3-1/TRBV3-2
CASSRAYRTDYEQYF
TGTGCCAGCAGCCGAGCCTACAGGACAGACTACGAGCAGTACTTC
>-|TRBJ2-5|TRBD2|TRBV4-2
CASSQASGRAGETQYF
TGTGCCAGCAGCCAAGCTAGCGGGAGGGCCGGGGAGACCCAGTACTTC
>-|TRBJ1-5|-|TRBV9
CASSGGDQPQHF
TGTGCCAGCAGCGGAGGAGATCAGCCCCAGCATTTT
>-|TRBJ1-5|-|TRBV3-1/TRBV3-2
CASSPGTSNQPQHF
TGTGCCAGCAGCCCGGGGACCAGCAATCAGCCCCAGCATTTT
>once|TRBJ1-2|-|TRBV3-1/TRBV3-2
CASSQVVGGAYGYTF
TGTGCCAGCAGCCAAGTCGTTGGAGGGGCTTATGGCTACACCTTC
>-|TRBJ1-2|TRBD1|TRBV19
CASSIGTVYGYTF
TGTGCCAGTAGTATCGGGACAGTCTATGGCTACACCTTC
>-|TRBJ2-3|-|TRBV3-1/TRBV3-2
CASSQLASRDTQYF
TGTGCCAGCAGCCAACTGGCTAGCAGAGATACGCAGTATTTT
>-|TRBJ1-2|-|TRBV6-5
CASSYSGRLYGYTF
TGTGCCAGCAGTTATTCGGGACGTCTCTATGGCTACACCTTC